A single sample is the source of the 5 T cell receptor beta chains below, sequenced in a study of T cells in Graves' hyperthyroidism and ophthalmopathy. Regions amplified from RNA transcripts were the TCR beta CDR3 regions. The HTBI primer set served for first-round RT-PCR of the TCR CDR3. TCRdb redid the calling of the multiplex PCR reads with MiXCR, one entry per CDR3 protein. The sample lists about 400,000 distinct CDR3 sequences, about 12% seen once, with around 9.2% in the top ten. Sequencing input: blood. The receptors derive from a woman aged 18 to 35 with Graves' hyperthyroidism.

This clonotype was counted many times. This sequence joins TRBV20-1 and TRBJ1-1; 8 nucleotides line up with TRBD1. From germline, CDR1 is DFQATT and CDR2 SNEGSKA (reference sequence). V shed 3 bases, J shed 7 bases, and the junction held 7 bases outside the gene matches. The CDR3 consists of 13 residues. The CDR3: CSASETGVFEAFF. CDR3 nucleotide sequence: TGCAGTGCTAGCGAGACAGGGGTATTTGAAGCTTTCTTT.

This clonotype was detected many times. The genes are TRBV6-1 and TRBJ1-1, with TRBD1 matching 7 bases. Germline values: CDR1 MNHNS, CDR2 SASEGT. CDR3 length: 13 residues. The ends lost 7 bases at V and 1 base at J; junction bases unmatched: 3. The CDR3 bases are TGTGCCAGCACCAGGACAGGGAACACTGAAGCTTTCTTT. This encodes CASTRTGNTEAFF.

Many counts were recorded for this clonotype. This chain joins TRBV7-6 and TRBJ2-3; D uncertain. Germline CDR1 SGHVS, CDR2 FNYEAQ. The V and J ends lost 0 bases and 7 bases respectively, with 8 bases between them. The CDR3 extends over 13 amino acids. CDR3: CASSLATTYTQYF. In DNA form, the CDR3 reads TGTGCCAGCAGCTTAGCAACTACTTATACGCAGTATTTT.

A few counts support this clonotype. The genes are TRBV20-1 and TRBJ1-4; 7 nucleotides match TRBD1. Trimming removed 0 bases from V and 4 bases from J; junction bases left unmatched: 2. The germline gives CDR1 DFQATT, CDR2 SNEGSKA (reference sequence). The CDR3 has 14 amino acids. The CDR3 DNA follows: TGCAGTGCTAGAGACAGGGGGTATAATGAAAAACTGTTTTTT. Its translation is CSARDRGYNEKLFF.

The V gene is TRBV6-1, the J gene TRBJ1-5, with 9 bases fitting TRBD1. CDR3 length: 14 residues. Germline V gives CDR1 MNHNS, CDR2 SASEGT. Trimming removed 6 bases from V and 3 bases from J; junction bases left unmatched: 3. DNA for the CDR3: TGTGCCAGCAGAGGACAGGGGAACAATCAGCCCCAGCATTTT. This codes for CASRGQGNNQPQHF.